The following is a T cell receptor (beta chain) sequence with its context. Antigen specificity is unknown. A multiplex PCR was run with 60 Vbeta primers and 13 Jbeta primers. Sequencing used immunoSEQ multiplex PCR; TCRdb keeps in-frame clones, though not all of them. The table includes 85,000 to 100,000 clones, around 80% detected once. This record comes from a study of cytomegalovirus exposure and HLA in healthy donors. Across the study: Within an early data release were roughly 83 million unique TCRs drawn from HLA-typed donors.

Findings of the study overall: Researchers catalogued roughly 170 TCR beta chains as cytomegalovirus-associated. In a later analysis, an Asian-associated ancestry cluster reportedly showed fewer N-insertions than the roughly 650-donor mean.

Trimming pared 6 bases from V and 1 base from J, leaving 13 bases between. This CDR3 comprises 15 residues. The V gene's germline CDR1 is MNHEY and CDR2 SVGAGI. The TCR was taken from a human donor in good health. The sample was PBMCs. The chain recombines TRBV6-5 with TRBJ2-1, with D possibly TRBD2 on 7 matching bases. CDR3 loop: CASRLGGASYNEQFF. The CDR3, as DNA: TGTGCCAGCAGGTTGGGGGGGGCATCCTACAATGAGCAGTTCTTC.